A selection of T cell receptor beta chains follows, all from one sample in a study of shared clonotypes between healthy human individuals. Clones were sequenced by immunoSEQ multiplex PCR, and TCRdb holds only the in-frame ones, with some missing. The profile shows some 2,500,000 clones, over 85% of them singletons. Sample: naive CD4+ T cells from PBMCs. These receptors all stem from a man between 18 and 35 years old in good health. Some clones in this sample may be carry-over from other donors' samples. The CDR3 runs from the conserved cysteine through the conserved F or W. D genes are given only for firm matches. Size is omitted from some rows. Given values are once, few, many or a class for expanded clones.

d_call clone_size j_call v_call cdr3_length cdr3_nt cdr3_aa
NA NA TRBJ2-1 TRBV7-2 14 TGTGCCAGCAGCTTAGCTGCGTCCTACAATGAGCAGTTCTTC CASSLAASYNEQFF
TRBD2 NA TRBJ2-1 TRBV9 15 TGTGCCAGCAGCCCCAGGACAGCGGGAGGTAATGAGCAGTTCTTC CASSPRTAGGNEQFF
NA once TRBJ1-2 TRBV5-5 15 TGTGCCAGCAGCTATCAAAACCAGGGGTCCTATGGCTACACCTTC CASSYQNQGSYGYTF
TRBD1 NA TRBJ1-1 TRBV10-1 15 TGCGCCAGCAGCCCAAGACAGGGCTATGGCACTGAAGCTTTCTTT CASSPRQGYGTEAFF
TRBD1 NA TRBJ1-2 TRBV6-1 13 TGTGCCAGTCCGCCGGGGACAGGATTCGGCTACACCTTC CASPPGTGFGYTF
TRBD1 NA TRBJ2-5 TRBV29-1 13 TGCAGCGTGGGTGGCAGGGGGCGTGAGACCCAGTACTTC CSVGGRGRETQYF
TRBD1 NA TRBJ2-7 TRBV11-2 15 TGTGCCAGCAGCTTGCTCCCGGGACAGAGCTACGAGCAGTACTTC CASSLLPGQSYEQYF
NA NA TRBJ2-5 TRBV21-1 15 TGTGCCAGCAGCAAACTCGGGTTAGGTGGGGAGACCCAGTACTTC CASSKLGLGGETQYF
TRBD1 NA TRBJ2-3 TRBV6-5 15 TGTGCCAGCAGGGGACAGGGGGTTAGGACAGATACGCAGTATTTT CASRGQGVRTDTQYF
NA NA TRBJ1-1 TRBV5-4 16 TGTGCCAGCAGCTCGGGAGTCGGGTCTATGAACACTGAAGCTTTCTTT CASSSGVGSMNTEAFF
NA NA TRBJ1-4 TRBV5-1 15 TGCGCCAGCAGCTTGGGTGGACAACCGGGGGAAAAACTGTTTTTT CASSLGGQPGEKLFF
NA NA TRBJ1-4 TRBV7-2 15 TGTGCCAGCAGACCTCTCGCAGGAACTAATGAAAAACTGTTTTTT CASRPLAGTNEKLFF
NA NA TRBJ1-4 TRBV2 16 TGTGCCAGCATAATACGACCGGGACCTTCTAATGAAAAACTGTTTTTT CASIIRPGPSNEKLFF
NA NA TRBJ2-1 TRBV7-3 15 TGTGCCAGCAGCTTAGGGCGGTTAGACTACAATGAGCAGTTCTTC CASSLGRLDYNEQFF
TRBD1 NA TRBJ2-5 TRBV5-1 14 TGCGCCAGCAGCGGGGGGACAGGGCGAGAGACCCAGTACTTC CASSGGTGRETQYF
NA NA TRBJ1-2 TRBV7-6 15 TGTGCCAGCAGCTTAGCGCTAGGGTCGAGCTATGGCTACACCTTC CASSLALGSSYGYTF
NA NA TRBJ2-5 TRBV27 14 TGTGCCAGCAGTTTGGTACAGAAGGGAGAGACCCAGTACTTC CASSLVQKGETQYF
TRBD1 NA TRBJ2-7 TRBV7-8 15 TGTGCCAGCAGCCCAAGGGAGACAGGGCCATACGAGCAGTACTTC CASSPRETGPYEQYF
NA NA TRBJ1-3 TRBV7-2 16 TGTGCCAGCAGCTTAAGACAGGTCAACTCTGGAAACACCATATATTTT CASSLRQVNSGNTIYF
TRBD1 once TRBJ1-4 TRBV6-5 16 TGTGCCAGCAGTTACTTGTCCGGGACAGGGAATGAAAAACTGTTTTTT CASSYLSGTGNEKLFF
NA NA TRBJ2-2 TRBV19 15 TGTGCCAGTAGAAAGGGGCACGTTGGCACCGGGGAGCTGTTTTTT CASRKGHVGTGELFF
TRBD1 NA TRBJ2-7 TRBV2 12 TGTGCCAGCAGTACACAGGGGTACGAGCAGTACTTC CASSTQGYEQYF
NA NA TRBJ2-5 TRBV6-5 13 TGTGCCACGGGACGGCCGTATGGAGAGACCCAGTACTTC CATGRPYGETQYF
NA NA TRBJ2-5 TRBV5-5 14 TGTGCCAGCAGCTCCCGGGTCCTGGTTAGGGACCAGTACTTC CASSSRVLVRDQYF
TRBD2 NA TRBJ2-3 TRBV5-1 15 TGCGCCAGCAGTGAGAAGCGGGGTAGCACAGATACGCAGTATTTT CASSEKRGSTDTQYF
NA NA TRBJ2-1 TRBV7-9 18 TGTGCCAGCAGCTTACGATCTCTGCGGGTAGAGTCGTACAATGAGCAGTTCTTC CASSLRSLRVESYNEQFF
NA NA TRBJ2-2 TRBV11-3 16 TGTGCCAGCAGCTTAGAGGGGACTCTGGACACCGGGGAGCTGTTTTTT CASSLEGTLDTGELFF
NA NA TRBJ2-7 TRBV7-2 12 TGTGCCAGCAGCCGTCGACTAGGCGAGCAGTACTTC CASSRRLGEQYF
TRBD2 NA TRBJ2-3 TRBV6-6 16 TGTGCCAGCGGGGGGGGGCTAGCGGGAGGCACAGATACGCAGTATTTT CASGGGLAGGTDTQYF
TRBD1 NA TRBJ1-1 TRBV10-3 14 TGTGCCATCAGTAAGGGGGCCTGGGACACTGAAGCTTTCTTT CAISKGAWDTEAFF
TRBD1 NA TRBJ1-3 TRBV7-2 15 TGTGCCAGCAGCCCTCCAGGGGGTAGGGGAAACACCATATATTTT CASSPPGGRGNTIYF
NA NA TRBJ1-1 TRBV29-1 12 TGCAGCGGTCGGGGCCAGAACACTGAAGCTTTCTTT CSGRGQNTEAFF
TRBD1 NA TRBJ2-7 TRBV11-1 14 TGTGCCAGCAGCTTCCGGGACAGGGGGAGGGAGCAGTACTTC CASSFRDRGREQYF
NA NA TRBJ2-7 TRBV7-9 13 TGTGCCAGCAGCTGGCCCCTGGGCTACGAGCAGTACTTC CASSWPLGYEQYF
NA NA TRBJ1-2 TRBV5-1 16 TGCGCCAGCAGCTTGGCTCGGACTGCTCTTCGGATTGGCTACACCTTC CASSLARTALRIGYTF
TRBD1 NA TRBJ2-7 TRBV7-2 18 TGTGCCAGCAGCTTAGTGTTCGACCGGGACAGGATTTTCTACGAGCAGTACTTC CASSLVFDRDRIFYEQYF
NA NA TRBJ1-2 TRBV15 13 TGTGCCACCAGCAGAGATACGACCTATGGCTACACCTTC CATSRDTTYGYTF
TRBD1 NA TRBJ1-2 TRBV27 15 TGTGCCAGCAGACGAGGGACAGGGGCGTCGGGAGGCTACACCTTC CASRRGTGASGGYTF
NA NA TRBJ1-1 TRBV25-1 14 TGTGCCAGCAGTGAATCTAAAGGAGACACTGAAGCTTTCTTT CASSESKGDTEAFF
NA NA TRBJ2-1 TRBV11-3 18 TGTGCCAGCAGCTTAGGGGGGACGGCGGGGGCCTCCTACAATGAGCAGTTCTTC CASSLGGTAGASYNEQFF
TRBD2 NA TRBJ2-2 TRBV5-1 15 TGCGCCAGCAGCTTAGCGGGACTAAACACCGGGGAGCTGTTTTTT CASSLAGLNTGELFF
NA NA TRBJ2-7 TRBV15 15 TGTGCCACCAGCAGAGAAGGGGCCCCCTCCTACGAGCAGTACTTC CATSREGAPSYEQYF
NA NA TRBJ1-2 TRBV30 13 TGTGCCTGGAGTGTTCTGGGACGCTATGGCTACACCTTC CAWSVLGRYGYTF
NA NA TRBJ1-4 TRBV19 14 TGTGCCAGTAGTTCGACAGGCCTTGGTGAAAAACTGTTTTTT CASSSTGLGEKLFF
NA NA TRBJ2-1 TRBV4-1 17 TGCGCCAGCAGCCAAAATGTCGGGATCTATTTGAACAATGAGCAGTTCTTC CASSQNVGIYLNNEQFF
NA NA TRBJ2-1 TRBV7-2 14 TGTGCCAGCAGCTTAGGCTTAACGTGGAATGAGCAGTTCTTC CASSLGLTWNEQFF
NA NA TRBJ2-3 TRBV18 14 TGTGCCAGCTCCGGGGTAGCAATCACAGATACGCAGTATTTT CASSGVAITDTQYF
NA NA TRBJ1-2 TRBV2 13 TGTGCCAGCAGTGTATTGTTTGACTATGGCTACACCTTC CASSVLFDYGYTF
NA NA TRBJ2-3 TRBV7-2 15 TGTGCCAGCAGCTTAATGCCGGGACCAGGGGATACGCAGTATTTT CASSLMPGPGDTQYF
NA NA TRBJ2-7 TRBV11-2 15 TGTGCCAGCAGCTTGTATCAGGGGTTGGCTTACGAGCAGTACTTC CASSLYQGLAYEQYF
NA NA TRBJ2-5 TRBV5-4 13 TGTGCCCAATCCGCAGGGGACGGAGAGACCCAGTACTTC CAQSAGDGETQYF
TRBD2 NA TRBJ2-7 TRBV7-2 14 TGTGCCAGCAGCTTAGGTCTAGCGGAATACGAGCAGTACTTC CASSLGLAEYEQYF
TRBD2 once TRBJ2-5 TRBV15 13 TGTGCCACCAGATCGACGGGAGGGGAGACCCAGTACTTC CATRSTGGETQYF
NA NA TRBJ1-1 TRBV6-6 14 TGTGCCAGCCTCCGGGAAAGGTTGAACACTGAAGCTTTCTTT CASLRERLNTEAFF
NA once TRBJ2-7 TRBV28 15 TGTGCCAGCATGACACCGGGAGTATCAACCTACGAGCAGTACTTC CASMTPGVSTYEQYF